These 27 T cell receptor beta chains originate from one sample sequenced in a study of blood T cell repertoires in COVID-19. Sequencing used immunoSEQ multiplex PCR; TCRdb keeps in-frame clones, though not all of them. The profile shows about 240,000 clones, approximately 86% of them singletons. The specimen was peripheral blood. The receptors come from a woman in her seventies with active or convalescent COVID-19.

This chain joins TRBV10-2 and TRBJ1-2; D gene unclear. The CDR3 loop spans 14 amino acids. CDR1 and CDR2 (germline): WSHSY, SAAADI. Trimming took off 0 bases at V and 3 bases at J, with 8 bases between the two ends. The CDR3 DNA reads TGCGCCAGCAGTGAGTCGACTTGGGACTATGGCTACACCTTC. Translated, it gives CASSESTWDYGYTF.

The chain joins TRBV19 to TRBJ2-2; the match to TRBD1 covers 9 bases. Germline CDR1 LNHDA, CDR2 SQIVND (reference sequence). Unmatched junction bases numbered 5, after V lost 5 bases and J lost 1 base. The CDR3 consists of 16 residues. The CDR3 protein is CASSAGTGKNTGELFF. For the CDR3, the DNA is TGTGCCAGTAGTGCCGGGACAGGGAAGAACACCGGGGAGCTGTTTTTT.

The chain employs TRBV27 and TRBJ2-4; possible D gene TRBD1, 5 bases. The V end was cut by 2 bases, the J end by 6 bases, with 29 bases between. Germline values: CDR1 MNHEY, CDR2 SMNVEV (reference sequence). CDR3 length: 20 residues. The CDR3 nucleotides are TGTGCCAGCAGTTTACAGCGCCCAGGGCCCTCAACACTTGTGGGAAACATTCAGTACTTC. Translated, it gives CASSLQRPGPSTLVGNIQYF.

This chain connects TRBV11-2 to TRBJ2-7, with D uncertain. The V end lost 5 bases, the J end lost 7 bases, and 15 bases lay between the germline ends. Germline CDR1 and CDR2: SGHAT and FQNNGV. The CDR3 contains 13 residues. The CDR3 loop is CASSRDGDGEQYF. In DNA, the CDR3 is TGTGCCAGCAGCCGTGACGGAGATGGAGAGCAGTACTTC.

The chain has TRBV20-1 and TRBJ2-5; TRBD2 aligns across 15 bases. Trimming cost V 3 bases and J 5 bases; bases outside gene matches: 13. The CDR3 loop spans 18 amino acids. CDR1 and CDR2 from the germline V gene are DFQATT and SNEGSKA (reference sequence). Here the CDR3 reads CSASPGLAGGGLRETQYF. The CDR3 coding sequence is TGCAGTGCTAGTCCGGGACTAGCGGGGGGCGGGTTGCGCGAGACCCAGTACTTC.

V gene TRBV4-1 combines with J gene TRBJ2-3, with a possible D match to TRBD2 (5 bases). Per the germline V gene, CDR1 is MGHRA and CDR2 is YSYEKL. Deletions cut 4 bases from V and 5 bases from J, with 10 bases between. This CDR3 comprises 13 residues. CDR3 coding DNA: TGCGCCAGCAGCCCTCTCGGAGGAGATACGCAGTATTTT. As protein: CASSPLGGDTQYF.

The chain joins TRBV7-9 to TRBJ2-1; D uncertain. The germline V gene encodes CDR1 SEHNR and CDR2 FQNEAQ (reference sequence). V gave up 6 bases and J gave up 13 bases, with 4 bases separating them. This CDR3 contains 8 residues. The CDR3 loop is CASSLQFF. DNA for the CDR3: TGTGCCAGCAGTCTTCAGTTCTTC.

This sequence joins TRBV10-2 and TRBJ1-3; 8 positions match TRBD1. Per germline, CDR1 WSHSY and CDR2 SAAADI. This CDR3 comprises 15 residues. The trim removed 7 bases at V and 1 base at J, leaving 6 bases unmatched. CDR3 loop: CASKTGTGSGNTIYF. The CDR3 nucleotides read TGCGCCAGCAAGACCGGGACAGGTTCTGGAAACACCATATATTTT.

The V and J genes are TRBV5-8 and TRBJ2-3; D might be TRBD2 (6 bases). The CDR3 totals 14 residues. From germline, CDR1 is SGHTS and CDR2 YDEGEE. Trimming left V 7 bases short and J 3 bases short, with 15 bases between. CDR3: CASSTLRGTDTQYF. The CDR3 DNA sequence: TGTGCCAGCTCGACTTTGCGGGGTACAGATACGCAGTATTTT.

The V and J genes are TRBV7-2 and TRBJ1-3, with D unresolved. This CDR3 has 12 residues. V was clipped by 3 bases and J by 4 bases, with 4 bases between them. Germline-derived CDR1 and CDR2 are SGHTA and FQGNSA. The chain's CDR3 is CASSFGGNTIYF. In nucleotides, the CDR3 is TGTGCCAGCAGCTTTGGCGGAAACACCATATATTTT.

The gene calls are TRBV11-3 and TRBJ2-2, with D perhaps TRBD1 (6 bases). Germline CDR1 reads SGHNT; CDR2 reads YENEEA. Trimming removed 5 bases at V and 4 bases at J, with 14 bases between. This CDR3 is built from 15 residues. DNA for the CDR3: TGTGCCAGCAGCCGACCAGGGGCGGGCACCGGGGAGCTGTTTTTT. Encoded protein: CASSRPGAGTGELFF. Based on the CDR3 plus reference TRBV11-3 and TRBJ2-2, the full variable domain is EAGVVQSPRYKIIEKKQPVAFWCNPISGHNTLYWYLQNLGQGPELLIRYENEEAVDDSQLPKDRFSAERLKGVDSTLKIQPAELGDSAVYLCASSRPGAGTGELFFGEGSRLTVL.

CDR3 residues: CASSPGQGIVGEPQHF. DNA of the CDR3: TGTGCCAGTTCACCGGGACAGGGTATAGTGGGGGAGCCCCAGCATTTT. V usage is TRBV3-1 (or the pseudogene TRBV3-2) and J usage is TRBJ1-5; TRBD1 aligns across 9 bases. Losses at the gene ends were 9 bases for V and 8 bases for J; bases not matched to a gene: 17. There are 16 residues in the CDR3. In germline, CDR1 is LGHDT, CDR2 YNNKEL (reference sequence).

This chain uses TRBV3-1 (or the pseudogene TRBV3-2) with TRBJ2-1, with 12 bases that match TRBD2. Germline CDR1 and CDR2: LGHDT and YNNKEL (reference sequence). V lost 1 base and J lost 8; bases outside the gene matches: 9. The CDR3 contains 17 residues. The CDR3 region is CASSQAVLASGGDEQFF. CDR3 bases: TGTGCCAGCAGCCAAGCGGTCCTGGCTAGCGGGGGGGATGAGCAGTTCTTC.

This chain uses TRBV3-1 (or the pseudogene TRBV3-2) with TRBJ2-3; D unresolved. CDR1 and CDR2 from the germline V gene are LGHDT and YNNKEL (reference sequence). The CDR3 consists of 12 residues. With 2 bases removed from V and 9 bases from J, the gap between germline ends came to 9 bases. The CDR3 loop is CASSQWSLTQYF. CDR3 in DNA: TGTGCCAGCAGCCAATGGAGCTTGACGCAGTATTTT.

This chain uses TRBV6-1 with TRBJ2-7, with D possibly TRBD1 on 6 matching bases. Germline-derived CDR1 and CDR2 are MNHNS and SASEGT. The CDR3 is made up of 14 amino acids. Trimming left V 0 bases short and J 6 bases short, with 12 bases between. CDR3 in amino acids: CASSEAQGQAEQYF. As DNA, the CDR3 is TGTGCCAGCAGTGAAGCGCAGGGGCAGGCCGAGCAGTACTTC.

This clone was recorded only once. The CDR3 bases are TGTGCCAGCAGCCGTGACAGGTTGAACACTGAAGCTTTCTTT. As protein: CASSRDRLNTEAFF. V and J are TRBV11-2 and TRBJ1-1; a weak D match, TRBD1 (6 bases). This CDR3 spans 14 amino acids. Germline V gives CDR1 SGHAT, CDR2 FQNNGV. V was cut by 5 bases and J by 0 bases, with 10 bases left in between.

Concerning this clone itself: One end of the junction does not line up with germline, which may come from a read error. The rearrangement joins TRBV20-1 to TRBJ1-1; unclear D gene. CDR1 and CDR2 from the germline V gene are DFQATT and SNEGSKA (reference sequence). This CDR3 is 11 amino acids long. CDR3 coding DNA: TGCAGTGCTAGAGTAGACCCCGGGAGCGTCTTT. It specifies CSARVDPGSVF.

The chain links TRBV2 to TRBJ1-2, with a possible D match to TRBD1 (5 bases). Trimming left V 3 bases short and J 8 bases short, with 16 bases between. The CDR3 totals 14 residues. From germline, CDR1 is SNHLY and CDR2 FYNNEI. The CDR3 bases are TGTGCCAGCAGTGAGGGTGTCCAGGGAAAAGGCTACACCTTC. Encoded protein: CASSEGVQGKGYTF.

CDR3 in amino acids: CASSPPLKRGVGELFF. CDR3 nucleotide sequence: TGTGCCAGCAGCCCACCCCTTAAGCGGGGGGTAGGGGAGCTGTTTTTT. The genes are TRBV7-9 and TRBJ2-2, with 9 bases matching TRBD2. The CDR3 covers 16 residues. Germline CDR1 and CDR2: SEHNR and FQNEAQ (reference sequence). The J segment lost 8 bases and the V segment lost 5 bases, leaving 12 bases of the junction unmatched. Full variable domain (remainder filled in from reference TRBV7-9 and TRBJ2-2): DTGVSQNPRHKITKRGQNVTFRCDPISEHNRLYWYRQTLGQGPEFLTYFQNEAQLEKSRLLSDRFSAERPKGSFSTLEIQRTEQGDSAMYLCASSPPLKRGVGELFFGEGSRLTVL.

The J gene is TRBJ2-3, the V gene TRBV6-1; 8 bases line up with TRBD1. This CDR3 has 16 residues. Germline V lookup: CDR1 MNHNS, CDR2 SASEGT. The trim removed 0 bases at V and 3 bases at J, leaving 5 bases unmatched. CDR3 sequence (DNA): TGTGCCAGCAGTGAAGCGCGGACAGGGCGGACAGATACGCAGTATTTT. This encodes CASSEARTGRTDTQYF.

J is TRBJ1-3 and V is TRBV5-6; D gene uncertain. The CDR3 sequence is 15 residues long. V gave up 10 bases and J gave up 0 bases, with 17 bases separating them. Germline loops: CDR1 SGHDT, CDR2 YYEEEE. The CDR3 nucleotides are TGTGCCTCCAACTTTTTAGCGCCCTCTGGAAACACCATATATTTT. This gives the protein CASNFLAPSGNTIYF.

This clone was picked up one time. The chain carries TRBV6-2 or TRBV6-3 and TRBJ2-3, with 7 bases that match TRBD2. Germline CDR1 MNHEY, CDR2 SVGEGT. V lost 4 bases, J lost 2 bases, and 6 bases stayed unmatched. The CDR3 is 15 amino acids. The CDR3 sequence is CASSFLGGDTDTQYF. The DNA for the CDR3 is TGTGCCAGCAGTTTCCTGGGGGGGGACACAGATACGCAGTATTTT.

The CDR3 DNA is TGTGCCAGCAGCTTACAGGGCGGGGCCTTGAACACTGAAGCTTTCTTT. Amino acid sequence: CASSLQGGALNTEAFF. The chain has TRBV7-2 and TRBJ1-1; possibly TRBD1 for D (5 bases). The CDR3 sequence is 16 residues long. The V and J ends lost 2 bases and 0 bases respectively, with 13 bases between them. In germline, CDR1 is SGHTA, CDR2 FQGNSA.

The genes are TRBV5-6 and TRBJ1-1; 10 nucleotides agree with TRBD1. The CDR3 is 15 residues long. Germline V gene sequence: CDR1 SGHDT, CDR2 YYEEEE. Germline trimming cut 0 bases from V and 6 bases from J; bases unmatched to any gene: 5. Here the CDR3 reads CASSLGSGQGAEAFF. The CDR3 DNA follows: TGTGCCAGCAGCTTGGGTTCTGGACAGGGGGCTGAAGCTTTCTTT.

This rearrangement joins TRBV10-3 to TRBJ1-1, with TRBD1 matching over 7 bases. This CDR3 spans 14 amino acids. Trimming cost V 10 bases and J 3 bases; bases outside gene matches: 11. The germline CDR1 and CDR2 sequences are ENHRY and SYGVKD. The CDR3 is CANRGKVGDTEAFF. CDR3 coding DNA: TGTGCCAACAGGGGCAAGGTAGGGGACACTGAAGCTTTCTTT.

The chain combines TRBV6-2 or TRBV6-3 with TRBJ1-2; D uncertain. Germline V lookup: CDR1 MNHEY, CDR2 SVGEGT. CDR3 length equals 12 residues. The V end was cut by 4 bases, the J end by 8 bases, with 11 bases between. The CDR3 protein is CASSSGSGGYTF. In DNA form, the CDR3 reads TGTGCCAGCAGTTCGGGGTCCGGCGGCTACACCTTC.

Written as DNA, the CDR3 is TGTGCCAGCAGTTACAGGGGTCGCTGGACTGAAGCTTTCTTT. Protein sequence: CASSYRGRWTEAFF. V gene TRBV6-2 or TRBV6-3 combines with J gene TRBJ1-1; TRBD1 might be the D (5 bases). Germline V gene data show CDR1 as MNHEY and CDR2 as SVGEGT. Trimming pared 2 bases from V and 5 bases from J, leaving 12 bases between. The CDR3 consists of 14 residues.